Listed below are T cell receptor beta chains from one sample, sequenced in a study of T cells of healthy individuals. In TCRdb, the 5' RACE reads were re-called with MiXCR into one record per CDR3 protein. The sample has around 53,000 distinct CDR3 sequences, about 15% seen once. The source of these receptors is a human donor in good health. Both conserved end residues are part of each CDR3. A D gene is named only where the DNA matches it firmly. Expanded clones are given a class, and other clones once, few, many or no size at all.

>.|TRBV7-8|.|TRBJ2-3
TGTGCCAGCTCGAAAAGCGAATCGGGTATGGATACGCAGTATTTT
CASSKSESGMDTQYF
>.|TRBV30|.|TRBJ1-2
TGTGCCTGGGCAGGGGTACTCTCAGCTAACTATGGCTACACCTTC
CAWAGVLSANYGYTF
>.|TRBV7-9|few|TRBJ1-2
TGTGCCAGCAGCTTAGAAGGGTGGCCGCCCTATGGCTACACCTTC
CASSLEGWPPYGYTF
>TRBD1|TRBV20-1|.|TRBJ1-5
TGCAGTGCCCGGGACAGTTGGGTTAAGCCCCAGCATTTT
CSARDSWVKPQHF
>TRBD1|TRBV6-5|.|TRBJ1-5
TGTGCCAGCAGAGCGACAGGGAACGGTCAGCCCCAGCATTTT
CASRATGNGQPQHF
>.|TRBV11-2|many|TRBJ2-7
TGTGCCAGCAGCTTACAACTAGTTCCCTACGAGCAGTACTTC
CASSLQLVPYEQYF
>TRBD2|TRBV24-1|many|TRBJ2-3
TGTGCCACCAGTGATTCCGGACTAGCGGGGATCGCAGATACGCAGTATTTT
CATSDSGLAGIADTQYF
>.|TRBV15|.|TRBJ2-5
TGTGCCACCAGCCGCGGGGCGGAAGGGACCCAGTACTTC
CATSRGAEGTQYF
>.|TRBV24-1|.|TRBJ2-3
TGTGCCACCAGTGACTCGGGACTCGGTAAAGATACGCAGTATTTT
CATSDSGLGKDTQYF
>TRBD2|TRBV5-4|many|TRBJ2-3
TGTGCCAGCAGCTTGGGGGGCGGGAGGGCGACAGATACGCAGTATTTT
CASSLGGGRATDTQYF
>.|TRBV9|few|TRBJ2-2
TGTGCCAGCAGCCTAGAAAGCACCGGGGAGCTGTTTTTT
CASSLESTGELFF
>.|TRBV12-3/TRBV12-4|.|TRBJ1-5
TGTGCCAGCAGTTTACATGGGCCCCAGCATTTT
CASSLHGPQHF
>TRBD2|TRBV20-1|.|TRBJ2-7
TGCAGTGCGAGCATAGCGGGGGGGCCTCGCGAGCAGTACTTC
CSASIAGGPREQYF
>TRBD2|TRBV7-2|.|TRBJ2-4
TGTGCCAGCAGCCTGGAATCCTCCCGGGGGGGCCGGATTCAGTACTTC
CASSLESSRGGRIQYF
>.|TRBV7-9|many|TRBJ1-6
TGTGCCAGCAGCCCCCTCGACAGGACCTATAATTCACCCCTCCACTTT
CASSPLDRTYNSPLHF
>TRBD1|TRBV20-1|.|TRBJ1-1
TGCAGTGCTCGCAGACAGGGGATGGGAGAGATGAACACTGAAGCTTTCTTT
CSARRQGMGEMNTEAFF
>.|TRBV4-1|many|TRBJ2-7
TGCGCCAGCAGCCAGCCAGGGTTTCAGGGCGAGCAGTACTTC
CASSQPGFQGEQYF
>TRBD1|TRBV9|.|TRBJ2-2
TGTGCCAGCAGCGTGGGGACAGGGATTACCACCGGGGAGCTGTTTTTT
CASSVGTGITTGELFF
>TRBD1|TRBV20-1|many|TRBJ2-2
TGCAGTGCCAGAGGGGGCGCTGGCACCGGGGAGCTGTTTTTT
CSARGGAGTGELFF
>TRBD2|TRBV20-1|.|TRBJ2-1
TGCAGTGCTAGAGTGGGGACTAGCGGTTACAATGAGCAGTTCTTC
CSARVGTSGYNEQFF
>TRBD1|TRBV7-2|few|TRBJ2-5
TGTGCCAGCAAGAACTCTGGACAGGGGGGGACCCAGTACTTC
CASKNSGQGGTQYF
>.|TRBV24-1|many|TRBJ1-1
TGTGCCACCAGTGATCCCCACGAACGGTCGGTATTCTTT
CATSDPHERSVFF
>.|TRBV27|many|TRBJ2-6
TGTGCCAGCAGTCTTCGCCAGGGGACGCCCGTCTTTGGGGCCAACGTCCTGACTTTC
CASSLRQGTPVFGANVLTF
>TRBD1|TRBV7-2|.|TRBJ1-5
TGTGCCAGCAGCCCTGGACAGGCCAATCAGCCCCAGCATTTT
CASSPGQANQPQHF
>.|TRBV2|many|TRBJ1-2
TGTGCCAGCAGTGAAAGCCACCGTGCTATGGGGTACACCTTC
CASSESHRAMGYTF
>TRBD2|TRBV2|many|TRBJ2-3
TGTGCCAGCAACTTTGAGGGAGGGGGCACAGATACGCAGTATTTT
CASNFEGGGTDTQYF
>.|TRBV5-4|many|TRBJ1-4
TGTGCCAGCAGCTTCGGCACAGGGAATGAAAAACTGTTTTTT
CASSFGTGNEKLFF
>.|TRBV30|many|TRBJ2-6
TGTGCCGCCAAAATTTTCAGCTCTGGGGCCAACGTCCTGACTTTC
CAAKIFSSGANVLTF
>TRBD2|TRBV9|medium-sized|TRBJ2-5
TGTGCCAGCAGCGTGGGGGGGGACGTGGAGACCCAGTACTTC
CASSVGGDVETQYF
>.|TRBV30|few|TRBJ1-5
TGTGCCTGGAGCACTCTAGGCCGGGGGCAGCCCCAGCATTTT
CAWSTLGRGQPQHF
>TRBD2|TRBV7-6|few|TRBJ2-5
TGTGCCAGCAGCTTTCTTAGCGGGAGGTCGGAGACCCAGTACTTC
CASSFLSGRSETQYF